The rows below give T cell receptor beta chains drawn from one sample of a study of blood T cell repertoires in COVID-19. Only in-frame clones appear in the TCRdb table, and some are missing; sequencing was by immunoSEQ multiplex PCR. The sample includes about 150,000 clones, around 80% of them seen just once. Sequenced input: peripheral blood. These receptors were taken from a human donor with acute or convalescent COVID-19. The donor label of this sample is uncertain. Both conserved end residues are trimmed from each CDR3. Fields, in order: J gene, V gene, CDR3 protein.

J gene: TRBJ2-1
V gene: TRBV5-1
CDR3 protein: ASSPSHIAGGPYNEQF

J gene: TRBJ2-5
V gene: TRBV6-6
CDR3 protein: ASSYSQGRSETQY

J gene: TRBJ2-6
V gene: TRBV3-1/TRBV3-2
CDR3 protein: ASSQVPGTGANVLT

J gene: TRBJ1-2
V gene: TRBV18
CDR3 protein: ASQSDRDIGYGYT

J gene: TRBJ1-2
V gene: TRBV6-5
CDR3 protein: ASTQWGGLGGYT

J gene: TRBJ1-6
V gene: TRBV7-9
CDR3 protein: ASSLAPGQGALGPPLH

J gene: TRBJ1-6
V gene: TRBV4-3
CDR3 protein: ASSLRGASSYNSPLH

J gene: TRBJ1-1
V gene: TRBV6-5
CDR3 protein: ASSPRGDTEAF

J gene: TRBJ1-2
V gene: TRBV18
CDR3 protein: ASSPRTGLNYGYT

J gene: TRBJ2-6
V gene: TRBV6-2/TRBV6-3
CDR3 protein: ASSFYRGAGANVLT

J gene: TRBJ1-1
V gene: TRBV27
CDR3 protein: ASSTSDYGVNTEAF

J gene: TRBJ1-1
V gene: TRBV3-1/TRBV3-2
CDR3 protein: ASSRRTVDTEAF

J gene: TRBJ1-1
V gene: TRBV19
CDR3 protein: ATLNRQDGTEAF

J gene: TRBJ2-1
V gene: TRBV27
CDR3 protein: ASSLGQGARIGQF

J gene: TRBJ1-5
V gene: TRBV2
CDR3 protein: ASSLGQGVQPQH

J gene: TRBJ2-7
V gene: TRBV7-2
CDR3 protein: ASSFLGTGNSDEQY

J gene: TRBJ1-2
V gene: TRBV7-7
CDR3 protein: ASSTQRDRGIYGYT

J gene: TRBJ2-2
V gene: TRBV6-5
CDR3 protein: ASRGQGNTGELF

J gene: TRBJ1-3
V gene: TRBV15
CDR3 protein: ATSRGRGGGGSTIY

J gene: TRBJ1-3
V gene: TRBV3-1/TRBV3-2
CDR3 protein: ASSRTGGASGNTIY

J gene: TRBJ2-7
V gene: TRBV27
CDR3 protein: ASAQERGRSGVYEQY

J gene: TRBJ2-7
V gene: TRBV6-6
CDR3 protein: ASSLYYSYEQY

J gene: TRBJ2-7
V gene: TRBV11-2
CDR3 protein: ASSRDRIYEQY

J gene: TRBJ1-2
V gene: TRBV7-6
CDR3 protein: ASSLVGAGYGYT

J gene: TRBJ2-3
V gene: TRBV11-2
CDR3 protein: ASKDSGTDTQY

J gene: TRBJ1-1
V gene: TRBV6-4
CDR3 protein: ASSEGTGSTTEAF

J gene: TRBJ1-6
V gene: TRBV5-4
CDR3 protein: ASSSRTGERGSPLH